Below, 10 T cell receptor beta chains from the same sample are listed, as sequenced in a study of T cell responses to AZD1222 COVID-19 vaccine. Repertoires were generated with immunoSEQ multiplex PCR, while TCRdb's copy carries only in-frame clones and drops some. The repertoire consists of roughly 160,000 clones, with around 92% occurring once and the leading ten covering 1% to 1.5%. Sequenced here: peripheral blood, sampled 28 days after the second AZD1222 dose. The receptors come from an adult who received the AZD1222 COVID-19 vaccine.

The chain joins TRBV9 to TRBJ2-3, with 9 nucleotides matching TRBD1. The CDR3 length is 15 residues. Unmatched junction bases numbered 10, after V lost 7 bases and J lost 4 bases. Looked up from germline, CDR1 is SGDLS and CDR2 is YYNGEE. CDR3 amino acids: CASGPGTGRPDTQYF. In nucleotides, the CDR3 is TGTGCCAGCGGACCCGGGACAGGGAGGCCAGATACGCAGTATTTT.

The J gene is TRBJ2-1, the V gene TRBV15; D uncertain. The CDR3 runs to 20 residues. From germline, CDR1 is LNHNV and CDR2 YYDKDF (reference sequence). V gave up 0 bases and J gave up 9 bases, with 30 bases separating them. CDR3 loop: CATSRDSIGDRPPRSTEQFF. CDR3 nucleotides: TGTGCCACCAGCAGAGATTCAATTGGCGACCGCCCCCCTCGTTCTACTGAGCAGTTCTTC.

This clone was seen only a few times. The chain recombines TRBV18 with TRBJ2-5, with D possibly matching TRBD2 (6 bases). Per the germline V gene, CDR1 is KGHSH and CDR2 is LQKENI. The CDR3 covers 13 residues. V lost 3 bases and J 5 bases, leaving 10 bases between the germline ends. The CDR3 region is CASSPGGRETQYF. In nucleotides, the CDR3 is TGTGCCAGCTCACCGGGGGGTCGGGAGACCCAGTACTTC.

By proportion, this clone is medium-sized. The V call is TRBV6-2 or TRBV6-3, the J call TRBJ2-3; D tentatively reads TRBD1 or TRBD2 (5 bases each). The CDR3 has 16 amino acids. Germline V gives CDR1 MNHEY, CDR2 SVGEGT. The V and J ends lost 5 bases and 2 bases respectively, with 17 bases between them. The CDR3 protein is CASSLGEGTHTDTQYF. CDR3 sequence (DNA): TGTGCCAGCAGTCTCGGCGAGGGGACCCACACAGATACGCAGTATTTT.

The chain has TRBV15 and TRBJ2-1, with TRBD2 matching over 12 bases. There are 17 residues in the CDR3. The trim removed 3 bases at V and 3 bases at J, leaving 6 bases unmatched. Germline CDR1 and CDR2: LNHNV and YYDKDF (reference sequence). CDR3 DNA: TGTGCCACCAGCAGCCTACTACTAGCGGGGGGCTACAATGAGCAGTTCTTC. Encoded protein: CATSSLLLAGGYNEQFF.

This rearrangement joins TRBV7-9 to TRBJ2-7; 8 bases fit TRBD1. With V trimmed by 5 bases and J by 2 bases, 5 bases remained unmatched. CDR3 size: 14 residues. Germline CDR1 and CDR2: SEHNR and FQNEAQ (reference sequence). CDR3 protein: CASSPRTGPYEQYF. Here the CDR3 DNA reads TGTGCCAGCAGCCCTCGGACAGGGCCCTACGAGCAGTACTTC.

The chain uses TRBV6-5 and TRBJ2-3; D may be TRBD1 or TRBD2 (6 bases each). Germline assignment: CDR1 MNHEY and CDR2 SVGAGI. CDR3 length equals 14 residues. Trimming removed 8 bases at V and 0 bases at J, with 12 bases between. The CDR3 loop reads CASAGTSSTDTQYF. Written as DNA, the CDR3 is TGTGCCAGCGCGGGGACATCTAGCACAGATACGCAGTATTTT.

The chain recombines TRBV19 with TRBJ1-2; a possible D gene is TRBD1 (5 bases). This CDR3 contains 15 residues. Germline-derived CDR1 and CDR2 are LNHDA and SQIVND (reference sequence). Trimming cost V 3 bases and J 8 bases, with 19 bases left between them. CDR3 sequence reads: CASSITLGGVRGYTF. CDR3 coding DNA: TGTGCCAGTAGTATCACCCTGGGGGGTGTTCGGGGCTACACCTTC.

This clone was observed once. The chain recombines TRBV27 with TRBJ1-1; D remains ambiguous. Looked up from germline, CDR1 is MNHEY and CDR2 is SMNVEV (reference sequence). The CDR3 contains 13 residues. Trimming took off 6 bases at V and 1 base at J, with 9 bases between the two ends. The CDR3 sequence is CASRGPANTEAFF. CDR3 coding DNA: TGTGCCAGCAGAGGGCCGGCGAACACTGAAGCTTTCTTT.

The chain links TRBV2 to TRBJ1-4; 8 positions agree with TRBD1. CDR3 length: 18 amino acids. Germline V lookup: CDR1 SNHLY, CDR2 FYNNEI. Losses at the gene ends were 6 bases for V and 0 bases for J; bases not matched to a gene: 12. The CDR3 reads CASRGSRTGSTTNEKLFF. The CDR3 nucleotides are TGTGCCAGCAGGGGGTCCCGGACAGGGTCGACAACTAATGAAAAACTGTTTTTT.